A single sample is the source of the 3 T cell receptor beta chains below, sequenced in a study of blood T cell repertoires in COVID-19. The repertoire was sequenced with immunoSEQ multiplex PCR; TCRdb's copy has only in-frame clones and lacks some. Among about 130,000 clones listed, over 60% were seen once. Sequencing used peripheral blood. Every receptor here comes from a woman in her 70s with acute or convalescent COVID-19.

The chain combines TRBV18 with TRBJ2-7; possibly TRBD2 for D (6 bases). Per germline, CDR1 KGHSH and CDR2 LQKENI. The CDR3 has 16 amino acids. Trimming shortened V by 3 bases and J by 1 base, and 16 bases separated the two germline ends. CDR3 nucleotide sequence: TGTGCCAGCTCACCCAGTCGAGGGACTTCTTCCTACGAGCAGTACTTC. Its translation is CASSPSRGTSSYEQYF. Together with reference TRBV18 and TRBJ2-7, the CDR3 gives the full variable domain: NAGVMQNPRHLVRRRGQEARLRCSPMKGHSHVYWYRQLPEEGLKFMVYLQKENIIDESGMPKERFSAEFPKEGPSILRIQQVVRGDSAAYFCASSPSRGTSSYEQYFGPGTRLTVT.

The chain is built from TRBV4-1 and TRBJ1-1; D gene unclear. Germline values: CDR1 MGHRA, CDR2 YSYEKL. V was pared by 2 bases and J by 3 bases, with 10 bases between. This CDR3 has 14 residues. The CDR3 spells CASSQFVIYTEAFF. CDR3 in DNA: TGCGCCAGCAGCCAATTCGTAATTTACACTGAAGCTTTCTTT.

In this sample, this clone turned up once. The V call is TRBV7-2, the J call TRBJ1-4; TRBD1 is a possible D gene (5 bases). V gave up 1 base and J gave up 2 bases, with 11 bases separating them. The CDR3 has 16 residues. CDR1 SGHTA and CDR2 FQGNSA come from the germline V gene. CDR3 loop: CASSLEGVGTNEKLFF. Here the CDR3 DNA reads TGTGCCAGCAGCTTAGAAGGGGTCGGCACTAATGAAAAACTGTTTTTT. Full variable domain (remainder filled in from reference TRBV7-2 and TRBJ1-4): GAGVSQSPSNKVTEKGKDVELRCDPISGHTALYWYRQSLGQGLEFLIYFQGNSAPDKSGLPSDRFSAERTGGSVSTLTIQRTQQEDSAVYLCASSLEGVGTNEKLFFGSGTQLSVL.